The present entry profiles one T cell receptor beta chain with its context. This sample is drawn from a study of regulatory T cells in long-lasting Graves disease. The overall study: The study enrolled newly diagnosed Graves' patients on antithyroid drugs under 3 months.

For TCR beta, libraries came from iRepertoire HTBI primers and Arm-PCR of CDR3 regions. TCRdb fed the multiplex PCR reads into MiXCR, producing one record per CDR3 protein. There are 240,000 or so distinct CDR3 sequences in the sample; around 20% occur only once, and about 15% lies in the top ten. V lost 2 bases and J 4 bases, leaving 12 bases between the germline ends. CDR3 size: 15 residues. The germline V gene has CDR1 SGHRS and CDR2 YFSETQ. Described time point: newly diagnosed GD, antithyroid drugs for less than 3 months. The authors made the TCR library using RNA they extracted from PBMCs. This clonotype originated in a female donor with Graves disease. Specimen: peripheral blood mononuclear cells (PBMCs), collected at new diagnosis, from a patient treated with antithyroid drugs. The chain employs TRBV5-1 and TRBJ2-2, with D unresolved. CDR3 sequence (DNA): TGCGCCAGCAGCTTCAGAGGAGTTGGCACCGGGGAGCTGTTTTTT. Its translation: CASSFRGVGTGELFF.